One sample yielded the 30 T cell receptor beta chains listed below, sequenced in a study of blood T cell repertoires in COVID-19. Some clones are missing from TCRdb's copy, which holds only in-frame ones; the method was immunoSEQ multiplex PCR. The data hold 300,000 to 350,000 clones, with 86% observed a single time. Specimen: PBMCs or T cells enriched from blood (not recorded which). These receptor sequences come from a woman in her thirties or forties with acute COVID-19.

J is TRBJ2-1 and V is TRBV5-6, with D maybe TRBD2 (5 bases). Trimming removed 4 bases at V and 7 bases at J, with 9 bases between. The germline CDR1 and CDR2 sequences are SGHDT and YYEEEE. This CDR3 comprises 12 residues. DNA for the CDR3: TGTGCCAGCAGCCCAGCGGAAAATGAGCAGTTCTTC. This encodes CASSPAENEQFF.

V usage is TRBV12-3 or TRBV12-4 and J usage is TRBJ2-7; maybe TRBD1 (6 bases). The CDR3 runs to 12 residues. The ends were cut back, 5 bases at V and 4 bases at J, with 9 bases in the middle. As DNA, the CDR3 is TGTGCCAGCAGTACTACAGGGTACGAGCAGTACTTC. Protein product: CASSTTGYEQYF.

This clone occurred once. J is TRBJ1-4 and V is TRBV4-1; TRBD1 aligns across 8 bases. The CDR3 spans 15 residues. The V gene end was trimmed by 4 bases and the J gene end by 3 bases; junction bases not matched to a gene: 4. Germline V CDR1 and CDR2: MGHRA, YSYEKL. The CDR3 DNA follows: TGCGCCAGCAGCCTTACGGACAGGGCTAATGAAAAACTGTTTTTT. This codes for CASSLTDRANEKLFF.

The chain carries TRBV6-2 or TRBV6-3 and TRBJ1-5; 9 bases fit TRBD1. The CDR3 is 17 amino acids. With 4 bases clipped from V and 6 bases from J, the junction kept 13 bases outside the gene matches. Germline CDR1 reads MNHEY; CDR2 reads SVGEGT. The CDR3 is CASSSRPGQGPSQPQHF. In nucleotides, the CDR3 is TGTGCCAGCAGTTCGAGGCCGGGACAGGGCCCCTCTCAGCCCCAGCATTTT.

The V gene is TRBV18, the J gene TRBJ2-1; the match to TRBD2 covers 9 bases. With 4 bases clipped from V and 3 bases from J, the junction kept 13 bases outside the gene matches. This CDR3 has 18 residues. Germline V gene sequence: CDR1 KGHSH, CDR2 LQKENI. CDR3 residues: CASSLRTGSSGDYNEQFF. DNA of the CDR3: TGTGCCAGCTCACTAAGAACAGGGTCTAGCGGGGACTACAATGAGCAGTTCTTC.

The chain has TRBV28 and TRBJ2-1; the D gene is possibly TRBD1 (5 bases). CDR1 and CDR2 from the germline V gene are MDHEN and SYDVKM. The V end was cut by 5 bases, the J end by 5 bases, with 22 bases between. This CDR3 has 17 amino acids. As DNA, the CDR3 is TGTGCCAGCAGTCGTCTTGTTGCAGGGCGAGAAAACAATGAGCAGTTCTTC. Its translation is CASSRLVAGRENNEQFF. Supplemented by reference TRBV28 and TRBJ2-1, the full variable domain reads DVKVTQSSRYLVKRTGEKVFLECVQDMDHENMFWYRQDPGLGLRLIYFSYDVKMKEKGDIPEGYSVSREKKERFSLILESASTNQTSMYLCASSRLVAGRENNEQFFGPGTRLTVL.

This clone was seen a single time. J is TRBJ2-1 and V is TRBV19; D may be TRBD2 (5 bases). Looked up from germline, CDR1 is LNHDA and CDR2 is SQIVND (reference sequence). The CDR3 extends over 16 amino acids. V was cut by 6 bases and J by 4 bases, with 19 bases left in between. The CDR3 is CASSGKAAILYNEQFF. CDR3 in DNA: TGTGCCAGTAGCGGGAAGGCCGCGATCCTATACAATGAGCAGTTCTTC.

The chain uses TRBV15 and TRBJ1-1; 8 bases fit TRBD1. The CDR3 is 16 amino acids. The J segment lost 2 bases and the V segment lost 4 bases, leaving 9 bases of the junction unmatched. CDR1 and CDR2 (germline): LNHNV, YYDKDF (reference sequence). The chain's CDR3 is CATSTRPTGGNTEAFF. Written as DNA, the CDR3 is TGTGCCACCAGCACCCGTCCTACAGGGGGAAACACTGAAGCTTTCTTT.

The chain links TRBV6-5 to TRBJ2-3; tentatively, D is TRBD1 (6 bases). The CDR3 sequence is 14 residues long. From germline, CDR1 is MNHEY and CDR2 SVGAGI. The germline V and J ends were trimmed by 6 bases and 3 bases, with 13 bases remaining between them. This CDR3 is CASRPRGETDTQYF. The CDR3 nucleotides read TGTGCCAGCAGGCCCAGGGGAGAGACAGATACGCAGTATTTT.

The rearrangement joins TRBV3-1 (or the pseudogene TRBV3-2) to TRBJ2-7; D uncertain. Germline-derived CDR1 and CDR2 are LGHDT and YNNKEL (reference sequence). The CDR3 is made up of 13 amino acids. The V end was cut by 0 bases, the J end by 3 bases, with 6 bases between. CDR3 DNA: TGTGCCAGCAGCCAAGAAGCCCTCTACGAGCAGTACTTC. Its protein is CASSQEALYEQYF.

The V call is TRBV7-9, the J call TRBJ1-1; 7 nucleotides align to TRBD1. The germline CDR1 and CDR2 sequences are SEHNR and FQNEAQ (reference sequence). V lost 5 bases, J lost 1 base, and 7 bases stayed unmatched. This CDR3 has 15 amino acids. Here the CDR3 reads CASSHSNRGNTEAFF. The CDR3, as DNA: TGTGCCAGCAGCCATTCGAACAGGGGGAACACTGAAGCTTTCTTT.

The chain is built from TRBV28 and TRBJ1-4; D is undetermined. Trimming removed 4 bases from V and 4 bases from J, with 10 bases in between. The germline V gene has CDR1 MDHEN and CDR2 SYDVKM. The CDR3 totals 14 residues. In nucleotides, the CDR3 is TGTGCCAGCAGTTCGCGCCCGATTAATGAAAAACTGTTTTTT. It translates to CASSSRPINEKLFF. The full variable domain, completed using reference TRBV28 and TRBJ1-4, is DVKVTQSSRYLVKRTGEKVFLECVQDMDHENMFWYRQDPGLGLRLIYFSYDVKMKEKGDIPEGYSVSREKKERFSLILESASTNQTSMYLCASSSRPINEKLFFGSGTQLSVL.

The gene calls are TRBV6-5 and TRBJ2-3, with TRBD1 identical over 10 bases. V lost 0 bases to trimming and J lost 4 bases; unmatched junction nucleotides: 1. Germline V lookup: CDR1 MNHEY, CDR2 SVGAGI. This CDR3 has 15 residues. The CDR3 reads CASSYSTGGADTQYF. For the CDR3, the DNA is TGTGCCAGCAGTTACTCGACAGGGGGCGCAGATACGCAGTATTTT.

This chain joins TRBV12-3 or TRBV12-4 and TRBJ1-1; D remains unclear. The V gene lost 3 bases and the J gene lost 1 base, with 6 bases spanning the gap. This CDR3 has 13 residues. The CDR3 bases are TGTGCCAGCAGTTTTCTTAAGAACACTGAAGCTTTCTTT. It yields the protein CASSFLKNTEAFF.

CDR3 protein: CASSDDMVNTEAFF. CDR3 coding DNA: TGTGCCAGCAGTGATGACATGGTGAACACTGAAGCTTTCTTT. This chain links TRBV2 with TRBJ1-1; D ambiguous. The CDR3 loop spans 14 amino acids. Trimming removed 3 bases from V and 0 bases from J, with 8 bases in between. Germline CDR1 reads SNHLY; CDR2 reads FYNNEI.

The chain joins TRBV7-3 to TRBJ2-1; 10 nucleotides agree with TRBD2. Losses at the gene ends were 5 bases for V and 5 bases for J; bases not matched to a gene: 18. Germline CDR1 and CDR2: SGHTA and FQGTGA. The CDR3 length is 19 residues. The CDR3 spells CASSAKNRLAGDKNNEQFF. CDR3 bases: TGTGCCAGCAGCGCAAAAAACCGGCTAGCGGGAGACAAAAACAATGAGCAGTTCTTC.

The rearrangement joins TRBV19 to TRBJ2-3; 8 bases map to TRBD2. This CDR3 contains 15 residues. Trimming took 5 bases from V and 0 from J; bases not matched to a gene: 4. Germline V gives CDR1 LNHDA, CDR2 SQIVND (reference sequence). The CDR3 loop is CASSSRGASTDTQYF. Written as DNA, the CDR3 is TGTGCCAGTAGTTCGCGGGGGGCAAGCACAGATACGCAGTATTTT.

This clone was seen once. V and J are TRBV5-1 and TRBJ2-7; 14 bases are shared with TRBD2. The CDR3 covers 17 residues. V dropped 5 bases and J dropped 2; count of bases not matched to a gene: 9. The V gene's germline CDR1 is SGHRS and CDR2 YFSETQ. CDR3 loop: CASSYRLAGGSTYEQYF. CDR3 bases: TGCGCCAGCAGTTACCGACTAGCGGGGGGGTCAACCTACGAGCAGTACTTC.

The chain employs TRBV14 and TRBJ2-1; 11 bases fit TRBD2. The CDR3 loop spans 15 amino acids. Germline CDR1 is SGHDN and CDR2 is FVKESK. The ends lost 3 bases at V and 3 bases at J; junction bases unmatched: 1. The CDR3, as DNA: TGTGCCAGCAGCCACGGGACTAGCGGCTACAATGAGCAGTTCTTC. It codes for CASSHGTSGYNEQFF.

The rearrangement links TRBV7-9 to TRBJ1-4; the D is unclear. Germline lookup yields CDR1 SEHNR and CDR2 FQNEAQ (reference sequence). The V and J ends lost 0 bases and 2 bases respectively, with 7 bases between them. The length of the CDR3 is 15 residues. The CDR3 coding sequence is TGTGCCAGCAGCTTAGCGACTTCTACTAATGAAAAACTGTTTTTT. It yields the protein CASSLATSTNEKLFF.

The chain is built from TRBV7-8 and TRBJ1-1; D gene unclear. V lost 4 bases and J 5 bases, leaving 11 bases between the germline ends. The CDR3 extends over 13 amino acids. Germline V gives CDR1 SGHVS, CDR2 FQNEAQ. CDR3 nucleotide sequence: TGTGCCAGCAGCTCTCAGCCACAGACTGAAGCTTTCTTT. Translation gives CASSSQPQTEAFF.

The CDR3 protein is CASSPRGSNQPQHF. DNA for the CDR3: TGTGCCAGCAGCCCCCGAGGTAGCAATCAGCCCCAGCATTTT. This sequence joins TRBV7-8 and TRBJ1-5; no definite D call. Germline lookup yields CDR1 SGHVS and CDR2 FQNEAQ. Trimming stripped 5 bases from V and 0 bases from J, with 8 bases between. This CDR3 has 14 residues.

The gene calls are TRBV7-9 and TRBJ1-1; tentatively, D is TRBD1 (6 bases). The V end was cut by 5 bases, the J end by 4 bases, with 17 bases between. The germline gives CDR1 SEHNR, CDR2 FQNEAQ (reference sequence). The CDR3 runs to 15 residues. CDR3 DNA: TGTGCCAGCAGCCCCCTTACGGGGGGCTTCACTGAAGCTTTCTTT. As protein: CASSPLTGGFTEAFF.

The chain combines TRBV6-4 with TRBJ2-3, with 7 bases identical to TRBD2. V lost 2 bases, J lost 6 bases, and 5 bases stayed unmatched. The V gene's germline CDR1 is MRHNA and CDR2 SNTAGT. This CDR3 is 14 amino acids long. The CDR3 loop is CASSDATAGDTQYF. In DNA, the CDR3 is TGTGCCAGCAGTGACGCGACAGCGGGGGATACGCAGTATTTT.

The chain recombines TRBV18 with TRBJ2-5; TRBD1 might be the D (5 bases). The germline V gene has CDR1 KGHSH and CDR2 LQKENI. The CDR3 covers 15 residues. The ends were cut back, 3 bases at V and 2 bases at J, with 13 bases in the middle. CDR3 region: CASSPGQGRQETQYF. The CDR3 coding sequence is TGTGCCAGCTCACCGGGCCAGGGTAGACAAGAGACCCAGTACTTC. The whole variable domain, filled in from reference TRBV18 and TRBJ2-5, reads NAGVMQNPRHLVRRRGQEARLRCSPMKGHSHVYWYRQLPEEGLKFMVYLQKENIIDESGMPKERFSAEFPKEGPSILRIQQVVRGDSAAYFCASSPGQGRQETQYFGPGTRLLVL.

This chain joins TRBV24-1 and TRBJ1-4; 8 positions match TRBD1. V was clipped by 2 bases and J by 5 bases; unmatched bases: 9. Germline CDR1 and CDR2: KGHDR and SFDVKD. This CDR3 region has 17 residues. CDR3 coding DNA: TGTGCCACCAGTGATTCCCGGACAGGGACGGCGAATGAAAAACTGTTTTTT. It is translated as CATSDSRTGTANEKLFF.

The rearrangement joins TRBV10-3 to TRBJ1-3, with TRBD1 identical over 10 bases. The J segment lost 2 bases and the V segment lost 3 bases, leaving 4 bases of the junction unmatched. Germline-derived CDR1 and CDR2 are ENHRY and SYGVKD. This CDR3 has 16 amino acids. The CDR3 DNA reads as TGTGCCATCAGTGACGGGACAGGGGTCCCTGGAAACACCATATATTTT. This gives the protein CAISDGTGVPGNTIYF.

This clone occurred once. The chain has TRBV7-8 and TRBJ1-5; no clear D. The CDR3 totals 17 residues. The germline V and J ends were trimmed by 2 bases and 2 bases, with 16 bases remaining between them. Germline CDR1 and CDR2: SGHVS and FQNEAQ. CDR3 loop: CASSLMSAGVGNQPQHF. The CDR3 DNA is TGTGCCAGCAGCTTAATGTCAGCTGGAGTTGGCAATCAGCCCCAGCATTTT.

V gene TRBV9 combines with J gene TRBJ2-3; 11 bases fit TRBD2. The CDR3 loop spans 17 amino acids. Losses at the gene ends were 3 bases for V and 4 bases for J; bases not matched to a gene: 10. Germline V gives CDR1 SGDLS, CDR2 YYNGEE. For the CDR3, the DNA is TGTGCCAGCAGCGCACTAGCGGGGGCCTTAAGGGCAGATACGCAGTATTTT. It specifies CASSALAGALRADTQYF. The variable domain in full, with the rest retrieved from reference TRBV9 and TRBJ2-3, is DSGVTQTPKHLITATGQRVTLRCSPRSGDLSVYWYQQSLDQGLQFLIQYYNGEERAKGNILERFSAQQFPDLHSELNLSSLELGDSALYFCASSALAGALRADTQYFGPGTRLTVL.

This clone was counted between two and nine times. The V gene is TRBV9, the J gene TRBJ2-7, with 11 bases that match TRBD2. The germline gives CDR1 SGDLS, CDR2 YYNGEE. The CDR3 covers 15 residues. With V trimmed by 0 bases and J by 4 bases, 3 bases remained unmatched. CDR3: CASSVDPSGRYEQYF. CDR3 nucleotide sequence: TGTGCCAGCAGCGTAGATCCTAGCGGGAGGTACGAGCAGTACTTC.